Listed below are T cell receptor beta chains from one sample, sequenced in a study of blood T cell repertoires in COVID-19. Produced via immunoSEQ multiplex PCR; TCRdb's table is partial and in-frame only. The sample yields approximately 240,000 clones, roughly 80% seen once. Sequenced material: peripheral blood. These receptors all stem from a woman aged 40 to 50 with active or convalescent COVID-19. The CDR3 runs from the conserved cysteine through the conserved F or W. D genes are given only for firm matches. Clone size is not always given. Where it is, it says once, few, many or a class for expanded clones.

cdr3_nt | cdr3_aa | v_call | clone_size | d_call | j_call
TGTGCCAGTAGTAGTTCGTCAGGGGGCGCAGGAAATAATTCACCCCTCCACTTT | CASSSSSGGAGNNSPLHF | TRBV19 | once | TRBD1 | TRBJ1-6
TGCAGCGTTGTGTTCGACTCTATGGGCTACACCTTC | CSVVFDSMGYTF | TRBV29-1 | - | - | TRBJ1-2
TGTGCCAGCAAGGGAAACAGGGAAGGTTCACCCCTCCACTTT | CASKGNREGSPLHF | TRBV6-5 | few | - | TRBJ1-6
TGTGCCAGCAGCTTAAAAGGGACAGAGAAAGAGACCCAGTACTTC | CASSLKGTEKETQYF | TRBV5-6 | - | TRBD1 | TRBJ2-5
TGTGCCAGCAGCCAACAGAGCACTGAAGCTTTCTTT | CASSQQSTEAFF | TRBV6-5 | - | - | TRBJ1-1
TGTGCCAGCAGTTTACAGGGGCAGCCCCAGCATTTT | CASSLQGQPQHF | TRBV12-3/TRBV12-4 | many | - | TRBJ1-5
TGTGCCAGCAGCGGGACAGGAGATCAGCCCCAGCATTTT | CASSGTGDQPQHF | TRBV12-3/TRBV12-4 | - | TRBD1 | TRBJ1-5
TGTGCCAGCAGCTTAGGGAGCCGAGGGAACTATGGCTACACCTTC | CASSLGSRGNYGYTF | TRBV7-9 | - | - | TRBJ1-2
TGTGCCAGTAATCCGACAGGGCTGAACACTGAAGCTTTCTTT | CASNPTGLNTEAFF | TRBV19 | - | TRBD1 | TRBJ1-1
TGCGCCAGCAGCCCCCCGGACAGGGCTGGAAACACCATATATTTT | CASSPPDRAGNTIYF | TRBV4-1 | - | TRBD1 | TRBJ1-3
TGCGCCAGCAGCCCTGTAGCGGGGAACAACAATGAGCAGTTCTTC | CASSPVAGNNNEQFF | TRBV5-1 | - | TRBD2 | TRBJ2-1